One and the same sample provided the 2 T cell receptor beta chains below, sequenced in a study of T cells in Graves' hyperthyroidism and ophthalmopathy. RNA transcripts provided the source from which TCR beta CDR3 regions were amplified. An initial round of RT-PCR targeting the TCR CDR3 relied on the HTBI primer set. TCRdb redid the calling of the multiplex PCR reads with MiXCR, one entry per CDR3 protein. The sample holds about 350,000 distinct CDR3 sequences, 15% to 20% seen once. Sequencing was done on a sample of blood. The source of these receptors is a woman aged 40 to 50 with Graves' ophthalmopathy.

The table lists this clonotype with many counts. This sequence joins TRBV25-1 and TRBJ1-1; 7 bases map to TRBD1. V gave up 3 bases and J gave up 3 bases; unmatched junction bases: 10. This CDR3 comprises 16 residues. Germline CDR1 is MGHDK and CDR2 is SYGVNS. CDR3 amino acids: CASSDRGGGADTEAFF. CDR3 DNA sequence: TGTGCCAGCAGTGATAGAGGAGGGGGCGCGGACACTGAAGCTTTCTTT.

The table lists this clonotype with many counts. This chain uses TRBV9 with TRBJ2-7; 9 bases are shared with TRBD1. The CDR3 sequence is 14 residues long. V trimming: 3 bases; J trimming: 7 bases; junction bases outside the gene matches: 8. Per germline, CDR1 SGDLS and CDR2 YYNGEE. In nucleotides, the CDR3 is TGTGCCAGCAGCGCCCTGGGGACAGGGTATGAGCAGTACTTC. This codes for CASSALGTGYEQYF.